This T cell receptor beta chain was found in a study of T cell responses to AZD1222 COVID-19 vaccine. Germline-derived CDR1 and CDR2 are SGHRS and YFSETQ. Trimming shortened V by 0 bases and J by 0 bases, and 9 bases separated the two germline ends. CDR3 length: 16 amino acids. TCRdb keeps only in-frame clones here, not all; method: immunoSEQ multiplex PCR. The sample holds about 70,000 clones, roughly 85% seen once. The receptor's source is an adult who received the AZD1222 COVID-19 vaccine. The sample here was peripheral blood, taken 28 days after the second AZD1222 dose. This chain connects TRBV5-1 to TRBJ1-4, with TRBD1 as a possible D gene (5 bases). Here the CDR3 reads CASSLGRGTTNEKLFF. The CDR3 bases are TGCGCCAGCAGCTTGGGAAGGGGAACAACTAATGAAAAACTGTTTTTT.